A selection of T cell receptor beta chains follows, all from one sample in a study of blood T cell repertoires in COVID-19. Measured with immunoSEQ multiplex PCR; TCRdb has only the in-frame clones, and not every one. The repertoire holds some 150,000 clones, just over 85% seen once, with under 3.5% in the top ten. Sequencing was carried out using peripheral blood. Source of these receptors: a man between 65 and 85 years old with acute or convalescent COVID-19. Both conserved end residues are part of each CDR3. The D gene is left open where the match is weak. The size entry is marked missing in some rows and otherwise reads once, few, many or a size class.

>14|TRBJ1-1|-|TRBV5-6|once
TGTGCCAGCAGCTTGGGGCGGGGGAACACTGAAGCTTTCTTT
CASSLGRGNTEAFF
>14|TRBJ1-2|-|TRBV19|-
TGTGCCAGTAGTACTTCCTATGTAGGGGGTGGCTACACCTTC
CASSTSYVGGGYTF
>11|TRBJ2-3|-|TRBV29-1|-
TGCAGCTCTGAGTTCACAGATACGCAGTATTTT
CSSEFTDTQYF
>13|TRBJ2-5|TRBD1|TRBV6-5|-
TGTGCCAGTGGACAGGGGCGACAAGAGACCCAGTACTTC
CASGQGRQETQYF
>16|TRBJ2-7|-|TRBV7-2|-
TGTGCCAGCAGCTTATATCTCTCCGGGGGATCCTACGAGCAGTACTTC
CASSLYLSGGSYEQYF
>14|TRBJ2-5|TRBD1|TRBV7-6|-
TGTGCCAGCAGCGACGGGACAGGTCGGGGGACCCAGTACTTC
CASSDGTGRGTQYF
>15|TRBJ2-5|TRBD1|TRBV9|-
TGTGCCAGCAGCGCGACGGGTACAGGGGTGGAGACCCAGTACTTC
CASSATGTGVETQYF
>15|TRBJ2-2|TRBD1|TRBV11-3|-
TGTGCCAGCAGCCGGGGGACAGGGAACACCGGGGAGCTGTTTTTT
CASSRGTGNTGELFF
>14|TRBJ2-7|TRBD1|TRBV19|-
TGTGCCAGTAGTTTGGGACAGGGGCTCAACGAGCAGTACTTC
CASSLGQGLNEQYF
>14|TRBJ1-4|-|TRBV24-1|-
TGTGCCACCAGTGACCCTGGCACTAATGAAAAACTGTTTTTT
CATSDPGTNEKLFF
>16|TRBJ2-6|TRBD1|TRBV28|-
TGTGCCAGCAGTTTAACAGGGGGCTCTGGGGCCAACGTCCTGACTTTC
CASSLTGGSGANVLTF
>14|TRBJ1-1|-|TRBV6-5|-
TGTGCCAGCAAAAGGGGACGGAGGGACTCTGAAGCTTTCTTT
CASKRGRRDSEAFF
>12|TRBJ1-1|-|TRBV12-3/TRBV12-4|few
TGTGCCAGCAGTTTCGGGAACACTGAAGCTTTCTTT
CASSFGNTEAFF
>15|TRBJ1-2|TRBD1|TRBV6-5|few
TGTGCCAGCAGTTCCACTGGGGACAGGGGCTATGGCTACACCTTC
CASSSTGDRGYGYTF
>17|TRBJ1-3|TRBD1|TRBV7-3|-
TGTGCCAGCAGCTTAAATCCGCAGGGGGCCTCTGGAAACACCATATATTTT
CASSLNPQGASGNTIYF
>16|TRBJ2-7|TRBD2|TRBV9|-
TGTGCCAGCAGCCGTACTAGCGGGAGGATATCCTACGAGCAGTACTTC
CASSRTSGRISYEQYF
>11|TRBJ1-1|-|TRBV18|-
TGTGCCAACCCCGGTCCCCTAGAAGCTTTCTTT
CANPGPLEAFF